The clone carrying this T cell receptor (beta chain) has a count of ten or more. These data come from a study of regulatory T cells in long-lasting Graves disease. Construction of the TCR beta libraries employed iRepertoire HTBI primers in conjunction with Arm-PCR of CDR3 regions. A single record per CDR3 protein comes from TCRdb applying MiXCR to the multiplex PCR reads. This table holds hundreds of thousands of distinct CDR3 sequences, approximately 15% found once. The CDR3 runs to 13 residues. Germline CDR1 reads MNHNS; CDR2 reads SASEGT. V was clipped by 8 bases and J by 1 base, with 11 bases between them. Time point described: newly diagnosed GD, antithyroid drugs for less than 3 months. Researchers made the TCR library from RNA that was extracted from PBMCs. These data were also reused for a study on T cells in Graves' hyperthyroidism and ophthalmopathy. That source notes: If no ophthalmopathy progression occurred within 18 months, Graves' hyperthyroidism was stable.

Material: peripheral blood mononuclear cells (PBMCs), obtained at new diagnosis, from a patient treated with antithyroid drugs. This chain joins TRBV6-1 and TRBJ2-5; D is perhaps TRBD1 (6 bases). This receptor was taken from a woman aged 25 to 39 with Graves disease. CDR3 region: CASRTATQETQYF. The CDR3 bases are TGTGCCAGCCGGACAGCGACCCAAGAGACCCAGTACTTC.